This TCR beta chain was profiled in a study of blood T cell repertoires in COVID-19. Here immunoSEQ multiplex PCR was the method, and the copy in TCRdb shows in-frame clones only, minus some. In the table there are about 200,000 clones, roughly nine tenths of which are singletons. This CDR3 has 15 amino acids. The V gene's germline CDR1 is LNHDA and CDR2 SQIVND (reference sequence). V lost 5 bases to trimming and J lost 8 bases; unmatched junction nucleotides: 9. This clonotype was sampled from a woman aged 70-85 years with acute or convalescent COVID-19. Specimen: peripheral blood. The rearrangement uses TRBV19 and TRBJ1-4; 9 bases fit TRBD1. The CDR3 spells CASSLGTGYWEKLFF. The CDR3 nucleotides are TGTGCCAGTAGTCTCGGGACAGGGTATTGGGAAAAACTGTTTTTT.